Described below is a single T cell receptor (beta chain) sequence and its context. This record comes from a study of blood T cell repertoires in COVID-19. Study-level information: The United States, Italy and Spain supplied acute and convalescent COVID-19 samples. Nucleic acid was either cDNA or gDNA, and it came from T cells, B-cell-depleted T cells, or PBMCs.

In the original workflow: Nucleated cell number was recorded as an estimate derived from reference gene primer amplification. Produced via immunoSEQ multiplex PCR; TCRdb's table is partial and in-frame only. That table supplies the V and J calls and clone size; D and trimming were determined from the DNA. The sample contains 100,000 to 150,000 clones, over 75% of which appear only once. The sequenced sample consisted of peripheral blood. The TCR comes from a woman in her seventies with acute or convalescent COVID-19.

CDR3 region: CASSDTERSYEQYF. The CDR3 nucleotides are TGTGCCAGCAGTGACACAGAACGAAGCTACGAGCAGTACTTC. V and J are TRBV25-1 and TRBJ2-7; D not resolved. Per the germline V gene, CDR1 is MGHDK and CDR2 is SYGVNS. Trimming left V 3 bases short and J 3 bases short, with 12 bases between. The CDR3 is 14 residues long.